The rows below give T cell receptor beta chains drawn from one sample of a study of blood T cell repertoires in COVID-19. The method was immunoSEQ multiplex PCR; TCRdb's version includes in-frame clones alone and lacks a portion of them. The sample holds approximately 140,000 clones, 84% seen once. Material for sequencing was PBMCs or T cells enriched from blood (not recorded which). These receptor sequences come from a woman between 50 and 59 years old who had been exposed to COVID-19. CDR3s include the opening cysteine and the closing phenylalanine or tryptophan. The D gene is left open where the match is weak. The size of a clone is reported for some rows only, either as once, few or many, or as a class for expanded clones.

V gene: TRBV5-6
J gene: TRBJ1-3
D gene: TRBD1
clone size: -
CDR3 DNA: TGTGCCAGCAGCTTGGTGGGACAGGCTGGAAACACCATATATTTT
CDR3 protein: CASSLVGQAGNTIYF

V gene: TRBV6-5
J gene: TRBJ2-7
D gene: TRBD1
clone size: -
CDR3 DNA: TGTGCCAGCAGTTACCCGGGACAGGGTATCTACGAGCAGTACTTC
CDR3 protein: CASSYPGQGIYEQYF

V gene: TRBV12-5
J gene: TRBJ2-5
D gene: -
clone size: -
CDR3 DNA: TGTGCTAGTGGTTTGGGACACACGAGCCAAGAGACCCAGTACTTC
CDR3 protein: CASGLGHTSQETQYF

V gene: TRBV11-2
J gene: TRBJ1-3
D gene: -
clone size: -
CDR3 DNA: TGTGCCAGCAGGAGTGGAAACACCATATATTTT
CDR3 protein: CASRSGNTIYF

V gene: TRBV9
J gene: TRBJ1-3
D gene: -
clone size: -
CDR3 DNA: TGTGCCAGCAGCGTAGGGCTGGGCGGAGGCTCTGGAAACACCATATATTTT
CDR3 protein: CASSVGLGGGSGNTIYF

V gene: TRBV4-2
J gene: TRBJ1-4
D gene: -
clone size: -
CDR3 DNA: TGTGCCAGCAGCCAAGGACAGGATACCCTGTTTTTT
CDR3 protein: CASSQGQDTLFF

V gene: TRBV18
J gene: TRBJ1-2
D gene: -
clone size: -
CDR3 DNA: TGTGCCAGCTCCCCGGGGGAGAGCTATGGCTACACCTTC
CDR3 protein: CASSPGESYGYTF

V gene: TRBV19
J gene: TRBJ2-1
D gene: TRBD2
clone size: once
CDR3 DNA: TGTGCCACCGCCCTACTAGCGGGGTTCGATGAGCAGTTCTTC
CDR3 protein: CATALLAGFDEQFF

V gene: TRBV11-3
J gene: TRBJ1-3
D gene: -
clone size: -
CDR3 DNA: TGTGCCAGCAGCCACGGGGTCGGAAACACCATATATTTT
CDR3 protein: CASSHGVGNTIYF

V gene: TRBV5-1
J gene: TRBJ2-1
D gene: -
clone size: -
CDR3 DNA: TGCGCCAGCAGCTTGAGCGGGTCTGAGCAGTTCTTC
CDR3 protein: CASSLSGSEQFF

V gene: TRBV7-2
J gene: TRBJ1-2
D gene: -
clone size: -
CDR3 DNA: TGTGCCAGCAGCTTAACGTCAGCTAACTATGGCTACACCTTC
CDR3 protein: CASSLTSANYGYTF

V gene: TRBV19
J gene: TRBJ2-5
D gene: TRBD1
clone size: -
CDR3 DNA: TGTGCCAGTAGGGATCGGACAGGAGAGACCCAGTACTTC
CDR3 protein: CASRDRTGETQYF

V gene: TRBV3-1/TRBV3-2
J gene: TRBJ2-1
D gene: -
clone size: -
CDR3 DNA: TGTGCCAGCAGCCAAGATCTCGGGGGAGGGGGCAATGAGCAGTTCTTC
CDR3 protein: CASSQDLGGGGNEQFF

V gene: TRBV7-6
J gene: TRBJ2-2
D gene: -
clone size: -
CDR3 DNA: TGTGCCAGCAGCTTAGTGGCAGGGACCGGGGAGCTGTTTTTT
CDR3 protein: CASSLVAGTGELFF

V gene: TRBV6-5
J gene: TRBJ2-1
D gene: TRBD2
clone size: -
CDR3 DNA: TGTGCCAGCAGTCTAGCGGGAGGCACCTACAATGAGCAGTTCTTC
CDR3 protein: CASSLAGGTYNEQFF

V gene: TRBV4-3
J gene: TRBJ2-7
D gene: -
clone size: few
CDR3 DNA: TGCGCCAGCAGCCAAGAAGGGGGTTACGAGCAGTACTTC
CDR3 protein: CASSQEGGYEQYF

V gene: TRBV5-1
J gene: TRBJ2-1
D gene: TRBD2
clone size: -
CDR3 DNA: TGCGCCAGCAGCTTGGGATCTAGCGGGATCAAGTTCAATGAGCAGTTCTTC
CDR3 protein: CASSLGSSGIKFNEQFF